One sample yielded the 9 T cell receptor beta chains listed below, sequenced in a study of blood T cells in healthy people across ages. The authors ran a second PCR of about 6 to 11 cycles using a sample-barcoded 5' primer and a J-beta primer mix. Via MiXCR, TCRdb re-called the 5' RACE reads, giving one row per CDR3 protein. The profile shows about 780,000 distinct CDR3 sequences, around a quarter of them singletons. The sample also formed part of further work on T cells of mothers and their children.

The specimen sequenced was blood. These TCRs come from a boy younger than 18 in good health.

V gene TRBV6-6 combines with J gene TRBJ1-6; D not certain. V lost 0 bases and J 5 bases, leaving 14 bases between the germline ends. CDR1 is MNHNY and CDR2 is SVGAGI in the germline V gene (reference sequence). CDR3 length: 17 residues. For the CDR3, the DNA is TGTGCCAGCAGTTACTCGGAATTCCGGAAGGATAATTCACCCCTCCACTTT. This sequence encodes CASSYSEFRKDNSPLHF.

In its sample, this clonotype was seen a few times. The CDR3 sequence is CASSWKVSSYEQYF. CDR3 in DNA: TGTGCCAGCAGTTGGAAGGTGAGCTCCTACGAGCAGTACTTC. This chain uses TRBV12-3 or TRBV12-4 with TRBJ2-7; D is uncertain. The CDR3 runs 14 residues. Trimming pared 4 bases from V and 0 bases from J, leaving 10 bases between.

V is TRBV19 and J is TRBJ2-1; maybe TRBD2 (6 bases). The germline gives CDR1 LNHDA, CDR2 SQIVND (reference sequence). This CDR3 contains 13 residues. V lost 3 bases and J lost 8, with 11 bases in between. The CDR3 here is CASSILGGDEQFF. The CDR3 nucleotides are TGTGCCAGTAGTATCCTCGGGGGAGATGAGCAGTTCTTC.

The J gene is TRBJ1-1, the V gene TRBV2; D gene unclear. This CDR3 is 12 amino acids long. With 3 bases removed from V and 3 bases from J, the gap between germline ends came to 5 bases. Germline CDR1 and CDR2: SNHLY and FYNNEI. Here the CDR3 reads CASSDDDTEAFF. The CDR3 bases are TGTGCCAGCAGTGATGACGACACTGAAGCTTTCTTT.

This clonotype was counted a few times. CDR3: CASSFSPASNYGYTF. CDR3 nucleotide sequence: TGTGCCAGCAGTTTCTCCCCGGCCAGTAACTATGGCTACACCTTC. This chain links TRBV12-3 or TRBV12-4 with TRBJ1-2; D gene unclear. V was cut by 3 bases and J by 1 base, with 12 bases left in between. This CDR3 spans 15 amino acids.

The V gene is TRBV29-1, the J gene TRBJ1-4; D unresolved. V lost 2 bases to trimming and J lost 6 bases, with 10 bases between them. This CDR3 region has 13 residues. CDR1 is SQVTM and CDR2 is ANQGSEA in the germline V gene. The CDR3 region is CSVEKGGDEKLFF. The CDR3 nucleotides read TGCAGCGTTGAAAAGGGAGGAGATGAAAAACTGTTTTTT.

The rearrangement uses TRBV7-9 and TRBJ2-3, with D maybe TRBD2 (5 bases). Germline V gives CDR1 SEHNR, CDR2 FQNEAQ (reference sequence). V shed 2 bases and J shed 5 bases, with 14 bases lying between them. This CDR3 spans 15 amino acids. The CDR3 sequence is CASSLPGKAEDTQYF. CDR3 DNA sequence: TGTGCCAGCAGCTTACCGGGTAAAGCGGAAGATACGCAGTATTTT. The variable domain in full, completed from reference TRBV7-9 and TRBJ2-3, reads DTGVSQNPRHKITKRGQNVTFRCDPISEHNRLYWYRQTLGQGPEFLTYFQNEAQLEKSRLLSDRFSAERPKGSFSTLEIQRTEQGDSAMYLCASSLPGKAEDTQYFGPGTRLTVL.

This clonotype was seen a few times. The chain uses TRBV7-9 and TRBJ1-1, with no clear D. CDR1 is SEHNR and CDR2 is FQNEAQ in the germline V gene (reference sequence). V lost 1 base and J 1 base, leaving 13 bases between the germline ends. This CDR3 region has 16 residues. CDR3 region: CASSLGAASTNTEAFF. In DNA, the CDR3 is TGTGCCAGCAGCTTAGGGGCAGCCTCCACGAACACTGAAGCTTTCTTT.

This sequence joins TRBV30 and TRBJ1-4; D gene uncertain. CDR1 and CDR2 (germline): GTSNPN, SVGIG (reference sequence). The CDR3 loop spans 12 amino acids. Deletions cut 4 bases from V and 4 bases from J, with 7 bases between. CDR3 in amino acids: CAWTHDNEKLFF. CDR3 bases: TGTGCCTGGACTCACGATAATGAAAAACTGTTTTTT.